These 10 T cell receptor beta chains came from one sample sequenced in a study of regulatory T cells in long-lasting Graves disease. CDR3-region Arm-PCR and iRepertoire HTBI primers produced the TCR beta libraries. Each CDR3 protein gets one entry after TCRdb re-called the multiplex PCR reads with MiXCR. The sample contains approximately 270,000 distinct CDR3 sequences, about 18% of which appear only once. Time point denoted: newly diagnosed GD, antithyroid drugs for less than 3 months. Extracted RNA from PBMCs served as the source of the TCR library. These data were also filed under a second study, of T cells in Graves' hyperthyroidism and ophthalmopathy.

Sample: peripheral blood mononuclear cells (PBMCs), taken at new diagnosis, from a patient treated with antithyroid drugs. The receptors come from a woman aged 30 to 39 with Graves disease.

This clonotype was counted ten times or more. DNA for the CDR3: TGTGCCACCAGCAGAGGCATTGGGGGAACAAACATTCAGTACTTC. Translating gives CATSRGIGGTNIQYF. The V call is TRBV15, the J call TRBJ2-4; D tentatively fits TRBD1 or TRBD2 (5 bases each). Looked up from germline, CDR1 is LNHNV and CDR2 is YYDKDF (reference sequence). Trimming took off 1 base at V and 6 bases at J, with 13 bases between the two ends. The CDR3 consists of 15 residues.

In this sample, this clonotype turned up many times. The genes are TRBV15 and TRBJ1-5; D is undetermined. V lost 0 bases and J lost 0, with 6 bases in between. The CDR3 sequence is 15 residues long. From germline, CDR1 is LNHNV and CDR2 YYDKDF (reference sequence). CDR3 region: CATSRELGSNQPQHF. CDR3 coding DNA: TGTGCCACCAGCAGAGAACTGGGTAGCAATCAGCCCCAGCATTTT.

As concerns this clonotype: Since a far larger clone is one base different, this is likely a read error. CDR3 sequence: CASSSSQRLTVAFF. CDR3 in DNA: TGTGCCAGCAGTTCCTCCCAAAGGCTCACTGTAGCTTTCTTT. The chain joins TRBV27 to TRBJ1-1, with D uncertain. This CDR3 comprises 14 residues. Germline assignment: CDR1 MNHEY and CDR2 SMNVEV (reference sequence).

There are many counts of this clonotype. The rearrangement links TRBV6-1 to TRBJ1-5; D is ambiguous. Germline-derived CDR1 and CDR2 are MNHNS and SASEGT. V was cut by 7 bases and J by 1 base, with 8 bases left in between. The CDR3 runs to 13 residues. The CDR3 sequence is CASKASSNQPQHF. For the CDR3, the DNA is TGTGCCAGCAAGGCCTCAAGCAATCAGCCCCAGCATTTT.

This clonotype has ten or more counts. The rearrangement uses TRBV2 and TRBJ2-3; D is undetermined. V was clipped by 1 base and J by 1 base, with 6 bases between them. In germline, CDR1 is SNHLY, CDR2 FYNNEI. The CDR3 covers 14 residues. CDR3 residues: CASSEGWGTDTQYF. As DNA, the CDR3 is TGTGCCAGCAGTGAAGGCTGGGGCACAGATACGCAGTATTTT.

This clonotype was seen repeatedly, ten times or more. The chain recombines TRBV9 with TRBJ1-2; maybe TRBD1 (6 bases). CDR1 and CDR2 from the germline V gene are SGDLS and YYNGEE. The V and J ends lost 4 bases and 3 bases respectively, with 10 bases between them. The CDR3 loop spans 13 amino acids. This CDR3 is CASSSRTDYGYTF. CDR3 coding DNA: TGTGCCAGCAGCTCTAGGACAGACTATGGCTACACCTTC.

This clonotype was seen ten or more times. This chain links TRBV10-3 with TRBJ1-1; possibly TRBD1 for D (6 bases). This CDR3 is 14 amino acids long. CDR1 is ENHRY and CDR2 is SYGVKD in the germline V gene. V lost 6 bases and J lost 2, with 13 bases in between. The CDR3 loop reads CAISPGQTNTEAFF. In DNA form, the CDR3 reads TGTGCCATCAGCCCTGGACAGACAAACACTGAAGCTTTCTTT.

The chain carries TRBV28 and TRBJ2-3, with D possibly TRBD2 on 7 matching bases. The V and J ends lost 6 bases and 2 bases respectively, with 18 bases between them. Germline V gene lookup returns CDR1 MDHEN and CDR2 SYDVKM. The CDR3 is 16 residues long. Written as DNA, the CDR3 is TGTGCCAGCAGCACACTGCGGGGGCCCGACACAGATACGCAGTATTTT. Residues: CASSTLRGPDTDTQYF.

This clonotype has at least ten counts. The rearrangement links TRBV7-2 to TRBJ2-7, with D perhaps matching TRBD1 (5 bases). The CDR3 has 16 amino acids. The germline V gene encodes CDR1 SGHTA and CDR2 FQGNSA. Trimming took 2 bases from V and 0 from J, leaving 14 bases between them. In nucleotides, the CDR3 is TGTGCCAGCAGCTTATCCAGGGTAGCTTTCTCCTACGAGCAGTACTTC. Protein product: CASSLSRVAFSYEQYF.

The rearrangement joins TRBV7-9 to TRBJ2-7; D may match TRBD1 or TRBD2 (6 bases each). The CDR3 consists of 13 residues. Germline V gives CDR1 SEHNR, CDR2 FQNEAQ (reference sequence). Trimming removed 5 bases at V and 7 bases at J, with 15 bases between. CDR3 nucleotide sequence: TGTGCCAGCAGCCCAACAGGGACTGGAGAGCAGTACTTC. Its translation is CASSPTGTGEQYF. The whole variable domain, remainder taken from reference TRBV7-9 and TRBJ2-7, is DTGVSQNPRHKITKRGQNVTFRCDPISEHNRLYWYRQTLGQGPEFLTYFQNEAQLEKSRLLSDRFSAERPKGSFSTLEIQRTEQGDSAMYLCASSPTGTGEQYFGPGTRLTVT.